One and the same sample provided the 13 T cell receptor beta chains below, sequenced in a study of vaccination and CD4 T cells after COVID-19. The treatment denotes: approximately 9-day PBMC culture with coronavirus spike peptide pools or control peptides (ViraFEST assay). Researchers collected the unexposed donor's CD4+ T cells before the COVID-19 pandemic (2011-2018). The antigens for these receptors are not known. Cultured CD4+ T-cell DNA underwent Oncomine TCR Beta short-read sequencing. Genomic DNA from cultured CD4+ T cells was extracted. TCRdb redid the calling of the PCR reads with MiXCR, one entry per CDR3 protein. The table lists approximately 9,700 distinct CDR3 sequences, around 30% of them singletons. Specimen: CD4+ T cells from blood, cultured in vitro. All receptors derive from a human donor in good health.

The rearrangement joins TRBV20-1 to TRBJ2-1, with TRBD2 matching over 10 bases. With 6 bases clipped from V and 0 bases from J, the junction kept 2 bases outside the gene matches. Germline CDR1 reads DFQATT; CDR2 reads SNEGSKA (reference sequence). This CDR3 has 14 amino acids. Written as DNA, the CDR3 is TGCAGTGCCAGACTAGCGGGCTCCTACAATGAGCAGTTCTTC. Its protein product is CSARLAGSYNEQFF.

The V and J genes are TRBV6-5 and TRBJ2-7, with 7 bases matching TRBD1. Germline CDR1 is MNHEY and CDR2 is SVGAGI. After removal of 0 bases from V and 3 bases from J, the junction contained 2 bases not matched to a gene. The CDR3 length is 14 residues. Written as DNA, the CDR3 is TGTGCCAGCAGTTACTCCCCAGGGGGCTACGAGCAGTACTTC. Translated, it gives CASSYSPGGYEQYF.

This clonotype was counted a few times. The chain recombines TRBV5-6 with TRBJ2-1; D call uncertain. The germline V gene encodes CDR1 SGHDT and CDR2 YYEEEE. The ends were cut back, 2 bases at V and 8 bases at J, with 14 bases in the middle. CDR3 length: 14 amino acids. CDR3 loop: CASSFPSIGDEQFF. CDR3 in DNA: TGTGCCAGCAGCTTCCCTTCAATAGGCGATGAGCAGTTCTTC. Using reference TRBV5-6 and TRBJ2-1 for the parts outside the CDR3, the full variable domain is DAGVTQSPTHLIKTRGQQVTLRCSPKSGHDTVSWYQQALGQGPQFIFQYYEEEERQRGNFPDRFSGHQFPNYSSELNVNALLLGDSALYLCASSFPSIGDEQFFGPGTRLTVL.

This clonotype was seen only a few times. The CDR3 nucleotides are TGTGCCAGCAGCTGGGAACTAGCGGGAGGAGTGAATGAGCAGTTCTTC. It yields the protein CASSWELAGGVNEQFF. V gene TRBV7-9 combines with J gene TRBJ2-1; 12 bases fit TRBD2. The CDR3 has 16 residues. J was trimmed by 7 bases and V by 4 bases; bases with no gene match: 8. The germline gives CDR1 SEHNR, CDR2 FQNEAQ (reference sequence).

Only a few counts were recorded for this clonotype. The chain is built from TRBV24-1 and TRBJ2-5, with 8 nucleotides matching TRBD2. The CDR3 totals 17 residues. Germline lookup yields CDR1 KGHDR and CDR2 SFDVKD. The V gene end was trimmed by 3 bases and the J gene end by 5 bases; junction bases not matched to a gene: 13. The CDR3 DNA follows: TGTGCCACCAGTGATCCCCGAACTAGCGGTGGGCGGGAGACCCAGTACTTC. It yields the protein CATSDPRTSGGRETQYF.

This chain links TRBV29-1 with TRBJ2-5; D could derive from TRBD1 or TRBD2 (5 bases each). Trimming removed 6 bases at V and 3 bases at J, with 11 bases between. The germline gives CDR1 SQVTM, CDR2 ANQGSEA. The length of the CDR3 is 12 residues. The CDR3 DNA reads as TGCAGCGTGGGACGTAAAGAAGAGACCCAGTACTTC. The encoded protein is CSVGRKEETQYF.

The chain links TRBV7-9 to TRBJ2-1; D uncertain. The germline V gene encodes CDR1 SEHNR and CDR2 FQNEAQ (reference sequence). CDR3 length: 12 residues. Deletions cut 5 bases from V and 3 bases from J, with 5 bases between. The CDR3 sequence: CASSRNYNEQFF. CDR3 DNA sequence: TGTGCCAGCAGCCGGAACTACAATGAGCAGTTCTTC.

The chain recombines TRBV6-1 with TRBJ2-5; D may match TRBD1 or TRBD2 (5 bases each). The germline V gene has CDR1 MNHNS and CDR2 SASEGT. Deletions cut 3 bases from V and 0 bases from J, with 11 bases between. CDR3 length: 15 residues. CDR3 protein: CASSEGTGNQETQYF. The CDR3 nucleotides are TGTGCCAGCAGTGAGGGGACGGGCAACCAAGAGACCCAGTACTTC.

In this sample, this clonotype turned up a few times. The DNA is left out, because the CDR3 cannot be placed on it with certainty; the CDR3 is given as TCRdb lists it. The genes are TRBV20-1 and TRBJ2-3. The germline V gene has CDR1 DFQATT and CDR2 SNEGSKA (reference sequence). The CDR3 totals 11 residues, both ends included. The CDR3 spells CSTSVPDTQYF.

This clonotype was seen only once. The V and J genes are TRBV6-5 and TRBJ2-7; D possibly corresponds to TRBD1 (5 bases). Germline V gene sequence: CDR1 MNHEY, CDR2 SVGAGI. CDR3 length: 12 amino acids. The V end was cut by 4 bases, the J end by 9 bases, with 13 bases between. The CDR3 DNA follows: TGTGCCAGCAGTTCGTCCAGGGATTCGCAGTACTTC. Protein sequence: CASSSSRDSQYF.

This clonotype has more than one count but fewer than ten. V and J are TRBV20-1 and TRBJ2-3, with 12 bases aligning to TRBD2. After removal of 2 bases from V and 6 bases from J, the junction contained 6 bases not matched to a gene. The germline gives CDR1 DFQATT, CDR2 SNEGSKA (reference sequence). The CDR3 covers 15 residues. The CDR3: CSARSLAGGRDTQYF. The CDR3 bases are TGCAGTGCTAGATCACTAGCGGGGGGAAGGGATACGCAGTATTTT.

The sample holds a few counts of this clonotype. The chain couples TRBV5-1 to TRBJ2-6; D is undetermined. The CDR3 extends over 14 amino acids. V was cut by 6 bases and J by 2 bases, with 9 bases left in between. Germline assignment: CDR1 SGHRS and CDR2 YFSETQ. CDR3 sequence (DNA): TGCGCCAGCACCCCGACTGCTGGGGCCAACGTCCTGACTTTC. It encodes CASTPTAGANVLTF.

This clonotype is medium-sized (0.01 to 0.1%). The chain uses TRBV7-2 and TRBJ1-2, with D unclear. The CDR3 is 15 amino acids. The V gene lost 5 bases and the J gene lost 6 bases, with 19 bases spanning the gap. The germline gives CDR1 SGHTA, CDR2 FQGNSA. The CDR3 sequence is CASSPTVRRNDGYTF. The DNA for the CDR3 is TGTGCCAGCAGCCCAACCGTTCGCAGGAACGATGGCTACACCTTC. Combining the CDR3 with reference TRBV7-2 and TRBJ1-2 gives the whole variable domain GAGVSQSPSNKVTEKGKDVELRCDPISGHTALYWYRQSLGQGLEFLIYFQGNSAPDKSGLPSDRFSAERTGGSVSTLTIQRTQQEDSAVYLCASSPTVRRNDGYTFGSGTRLTVV.